The entry below gives a single T cell receptor beta chain sequence along with its context. This CDR3 has 12 amino acids. V was clipped by 7 bases and J by 4 bases, with 10 bases between them. Germline V lookup: CDR1 MNHNS, CDR2 SASEGT. This entry belongs to a study of PD-L1 blockade in urothelial cancer. About the research overall: Median T cell yield from blood was approximately 130,000.

Libraries were prepared by immunoSEQ multiplex PCR; TCRdb keeps only in-frame clonotypes and omits some of them. The data contain roughly 38,000 clones, 75% to 85% of them singletons. This sample's time point: pretreatment peripheral blood. Material: PBMCs, obtained around atezolizumab (anti-PD-L1) treatment. This TCR came from a man aged 55-75 years with urothelial cancer. This chain links TRBV6-1 with TRBJ1-2, with D perhaps TRBD1 (6 bases). In DNA, the CDR3 is TGTGCCAGCACCGACAGGCCCTATGGCTACACCTTC. Protein: CASTDRPYGYTF.